The sequence of this T cell receptor beta chain was determined in a study of somatic mutations in cytotoxic T cells in rheumatoid arthritis. Sequencing used immunoSEQ multiplex PCR; TCRdb keeps in-frame clones, though not all of them. The profile shows around 11,000 clones, about 89% of them singletons. This CDR3 region has 13 residues. Trimming removed 2 bases at V and 1 base at J, with 3 bases between. The germline V gene has CDR1 KGHSH and CDR2 LQKENI. Sequenced: CD8+ T cells sorted from blood. This receptor was taken from a young woman with rheumatoid arthritis. The rearrangement joins TRBV18 to TRBJ1-5; D ambiguous. CDR3 coding DNA: TGTGCCAGCTCACCAAGCAGCAATCAGCCCCAGCATTTT. Protein: CASSPSSNQPQHF.